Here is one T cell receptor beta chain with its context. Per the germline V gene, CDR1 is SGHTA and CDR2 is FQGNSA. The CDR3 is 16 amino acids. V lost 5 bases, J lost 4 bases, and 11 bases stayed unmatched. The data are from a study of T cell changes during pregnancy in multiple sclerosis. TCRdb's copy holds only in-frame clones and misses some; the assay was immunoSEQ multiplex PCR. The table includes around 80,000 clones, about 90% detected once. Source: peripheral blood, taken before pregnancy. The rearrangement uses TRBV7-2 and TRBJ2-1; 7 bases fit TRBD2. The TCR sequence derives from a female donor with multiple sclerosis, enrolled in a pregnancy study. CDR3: CASSPDGGGTYNEQFF. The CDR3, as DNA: TGTGCCAGCAGCCCAGATGGGGGGGGTACGTACAATGAGCAGTTCTTC.